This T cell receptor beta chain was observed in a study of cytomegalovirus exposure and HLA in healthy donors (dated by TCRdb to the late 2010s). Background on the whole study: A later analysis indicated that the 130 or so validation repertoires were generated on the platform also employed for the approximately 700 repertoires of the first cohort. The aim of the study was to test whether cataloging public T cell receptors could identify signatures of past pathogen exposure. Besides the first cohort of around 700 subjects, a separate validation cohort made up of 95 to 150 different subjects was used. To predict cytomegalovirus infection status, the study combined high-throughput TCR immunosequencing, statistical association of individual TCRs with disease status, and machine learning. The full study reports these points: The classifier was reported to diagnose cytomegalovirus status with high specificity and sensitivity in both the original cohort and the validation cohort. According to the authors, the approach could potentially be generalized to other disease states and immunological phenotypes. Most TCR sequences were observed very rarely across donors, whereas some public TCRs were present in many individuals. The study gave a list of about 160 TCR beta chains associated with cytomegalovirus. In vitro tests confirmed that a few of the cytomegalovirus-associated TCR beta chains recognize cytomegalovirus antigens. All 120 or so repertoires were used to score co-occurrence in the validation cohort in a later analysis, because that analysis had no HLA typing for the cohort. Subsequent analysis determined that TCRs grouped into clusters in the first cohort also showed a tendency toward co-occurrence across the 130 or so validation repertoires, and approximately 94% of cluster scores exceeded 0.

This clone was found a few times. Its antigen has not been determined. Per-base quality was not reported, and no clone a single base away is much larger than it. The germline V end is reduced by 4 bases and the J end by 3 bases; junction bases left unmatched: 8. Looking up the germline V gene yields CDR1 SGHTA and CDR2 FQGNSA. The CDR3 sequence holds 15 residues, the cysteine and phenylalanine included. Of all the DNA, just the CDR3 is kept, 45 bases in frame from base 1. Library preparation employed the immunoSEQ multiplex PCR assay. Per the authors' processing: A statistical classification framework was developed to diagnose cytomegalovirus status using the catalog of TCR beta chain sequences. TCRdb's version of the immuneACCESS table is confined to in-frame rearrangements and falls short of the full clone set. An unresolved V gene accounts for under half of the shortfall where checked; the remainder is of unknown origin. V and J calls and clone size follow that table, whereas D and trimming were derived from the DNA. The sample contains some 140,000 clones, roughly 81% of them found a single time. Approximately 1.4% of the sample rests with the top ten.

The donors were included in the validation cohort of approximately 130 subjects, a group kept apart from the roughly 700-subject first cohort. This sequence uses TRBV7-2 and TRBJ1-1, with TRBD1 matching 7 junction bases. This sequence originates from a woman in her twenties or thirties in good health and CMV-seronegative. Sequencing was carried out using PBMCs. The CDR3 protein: CASSSEQGGYTEAFF. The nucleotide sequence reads TGTGCCAGCAGCTCCGAGCAGGGGGGCTACACTGAAGCTTTCTTT.